This T cell receptor beta chain came from a study of STAT5B mutations in CD4+ large granular lymphocyte leukemia. Profiled with immunoSEQ multiplex PCR; TCRdb holds only in-frame clones, not every one. The sample records 30,000 or so clones, 85% to 90% being singletons. Trimming cost V 8 bases and J 4 bases, with 14 bases left between them. Germline V lookup: CDR1 SGHDN, CDR2 FVKESK. The CDR3 spans 13 residues. The rearrangement joins TRBV14 to TRBJ1-2; D gene ambiguous. Sequenced: CD4+ T cells from blood buffy coats. This receptor was obtained from a human donor in good health. The CDR3 sequence is CASHQGSSYGYTF. The CDR3 DNA follows: TGTGCCAGCCACCAAGGCAGCTCCTATGGCTACACCTTC.